Sequencing of this T cell receptor beta chain was carried out in a study of T-cell memory formation after mild COVID-19. Barcoded TCR alpha and TCR beta cDNA libraries with UMIs came from 5'RACE using constant-segment primers. Via MiXCR, TCRdb re-called the 5' RACE reads, giving one row per CDR3 protein. The profile shows 400,000 to 550,000 distinct CDR3 sequences, more than 20% of them singletons. This clonotype was detected a few times. Trimming removed 4 bases at V and 4 bases at J, with 11 bases between. The germline CDR1 and CDR2 sequences are DFQATT and SNEGSKA (reference sequence). The CDR3 has 13 amino acids.

Sequenced: PBMCs or a T cell subset sorted from them (not recorded which). This receptor was taken from an adult woman who had mild COVID-19 (a few samples of this study predate the infection). Cell type and time point are not known. The chain has TRBV20-1 and TRBJ1-3; unclear D gene. The CDR3 sequence is CSAKVAAGNTIYF. The CDR3, as DNA: TGCAGTGCTAAGGTAGCCGCCGGAAACACCATATATTTT.